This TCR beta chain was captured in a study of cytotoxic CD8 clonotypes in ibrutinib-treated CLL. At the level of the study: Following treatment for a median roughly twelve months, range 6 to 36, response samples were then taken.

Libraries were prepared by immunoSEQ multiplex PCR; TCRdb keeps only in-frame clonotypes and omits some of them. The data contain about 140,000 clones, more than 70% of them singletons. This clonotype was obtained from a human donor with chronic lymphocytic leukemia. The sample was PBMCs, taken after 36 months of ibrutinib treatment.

In nucleotides, the CDR3 is TGTGCCACAACGCGGGGGGGCTCCTACGAGCAGTACTTC. This sequence encodes CATTRGGSYEQYF. This chain uses TRBV6-5 with TRBJ2-7; 9 bases map to TRBD2. The CDR3 is 13 amino acids. The trim removed 10 bases at V and 0 bases at J, leaving 4 bases unmatched. The germline gives CDR1 MNHEY, CDR2 SVGAGI.